A selection of T cell receptor beta chains follows, all from one sample in a study of cytomegalovirus exposure and HLA in healthy donors. The data were produced by immunoSEQ multiplex PCR, yet TCRdb's version contains in-frame clones alone and is incomplete. This sample yields some 150,000 clones, of which approximately 80% are seen a single time; approximately 1.9% belongs to the top ten. Input material: PBMCs. All receptors come from a woman between 40 and 50 years old in good health and CMV-seronegative. Both conserved end residues are part of each CDR3. A D gene is named only where the DNA matches it firmly. Only part of the rows carry a size: once, few, many, or a class if the clone is expanded.

>-|TRBV28|TRBD2|TRBJ2-7
TGTGCCAGCAGGCCGGGACTAGCGGGCTACGAGCAGTACTTC
CASRPGLAGYEQYF
>-|TRBV6-6|-|TRBJ1-1
TGTGCCAGCAGTTACGAGAGGGCTACCGCAGAAGCTTTCTTT
CASSYERATAEAFF
>-|TRBV2|TRBD1|TRBJ1-4
TGTGCCAGCAGCCAGGACAGGGGTAGTGAAAAACTGTTTTTT
CASSQDRGSEKLFF
>-|TRBV29-1|-|TRBJ1-2
TGCAGCGGGGATGCGGGGGGCGCTTACGGCTACACCTTC
CSGDAGGAYGYTF
>-|TRBV27|-|TRBJ1-1
TGTGCCAGCACCGTGGGGGGGGGAAACACTGAAGCTTTCTTT
CASTVGGGNTEAFF
>-|TRBV15|TRBD2|TRBJ2-5
TGTGCCACCAGCAGAGGGACTAGATTGGAGACCCAGTACTTC
CATSRGTRLETQYF
>-|TRBV6-5|TRBD2|TRBJ2-7
TGTGCCAGCAGTTCCAGACTAGCGGTTAGCTCCTACGAGCAGTACTTC
CASSSRLAVSSYEQYF
>-|TRBV2|-|TRBJ1-1
TGTGCCAGCAGTCCGGCCAGGGAGGCTGAAGCTTTCTTT
CASSPAREAEAFF
>-|TRBV19|TRBD1|TRBJ1-2
TGTGCCAGTAGTATCACACAGGGGGCCGGAGGCTACACCTTC
CASSITQGAGGYTF
>-|TRBV6-4|-|TRBJ2-5
TGTGCCAGCAGTGAGGGAAAGGGCTCTAAGGGGGTCCAAGAGACCCAGTACTTC
CASSEGKGSKGVQETQYF
>-|TRBV9|-|TRBJ1-5
TGTGCCAGCAGCGTATCGAGCTCACTTAATCAGCCCCAGCATTTT
CASSVSSSLNQPQHF
>-|TRBV19|TRBD2|TRBJ2-7
TGTGCCAGTAGCCCAGCGGGAGGGCTGAACGAGCAGTACTTC
CASSPAGGLNEQYF
>-|TRBV5-1|-|TRBJ2-1
TGCGCCAGCAGCTTGGTCCCTACCAATGAGCAGTTCTTC
CASSLVPTNEQFF
>-|TRBV7-2|-|TRBJ2-7
TGTGCCAGCAGCCCTACAGCTGGGAATTTGGGGAGTTTC
CASSPTAGNLGSF
>-|TRBV5-4|-|TRBJ1-5
TGTGCCAGCAGCTTGAAGGGAGAACAGCCCCAGCATTTT
CASSLKGEQPQHF
>-|TRBV6-6|TRBD1|TRBJ1-1
TGTGCCAGCAGACAAACAGGGGTGGCGAACACTGAAGCTTTCTTT
CASRQTGVANTEAFF
>-|TRBV19|-|TRBJ2-7
TGTGCCAGTAGCTCTGGGTGGCGCGGTCAGAAACCCTACGAGCAGTACTTC
CASSSGWRGQKPYEQYF
>-|TRBV18|-|TRBJ1-6
TGTGCCAGCTCACCCTTCGACGAACGGGGGTATAATTCACCCCTCCACTTT
CASSPFDERGYNSPLHF
>-|TRBV7-6|-|TRBJ1-1
TGTGCCAGCAGCGGTCGATGTTGGCGCGGCCCTATGAACACTGAAGCTTTCTTT
CASSGRCWRGPMNTEAFF
>once|TRBV4-1|-|TRBJ1-5
TGCGCCAGCAGCCCCCTAAGGGAGGGGGTCGCTCAGCCCCAGCATTTT
CASSPLREGVAQPQHF
>few|TRBV19|-|TRBJ2-3
TGTGCCAGTGGCGGGACAGTACTTAGCACAGATACGCAGTATTTT
CASGGTVLSTDTQYF
>-|TRBV10-3|-|TRBJ2-7
TGTGCCATCAACTCCGGGGTGGAATCCGAGCAGTACTTC
CAINSGVESEQYF
>-|TRBV2|TRBD2|TRBJ2-7
TGTGCCAGCAGTTTGCGACTAGCGCACGCCTACGAGCAGTACTTC
CASSLRLAHAYEQYF
>few|TRBV7-9|TRBD2|TRBJ2-2
TGTGCCAGCAGCTTACAGCGGGGGGGAACCGGGGAGCTGTTTTTT
CASSLQRGGTGELFF
>-|TRBV7-3|-|TRBJ2-7
TGTGCCAGCAGCTTAAGGGACAACAGCCGGACCGAGCAGTACTTC
CASSLRDNSRTEQYF
>-|TRBV5-1|-|TRBJ1-6
TGCGCCAGCAGCTTGGCCGGGGTGGAGATTTCACCCCTCCACTTT
CASSLAGVEISPLHF
>once|TRBV5-6|TRBD1|TRBJ1-2
TGTGCCAGCAGCCCATTTACTGGGACAGCAATTAACTATGGCTACACCTTC
CASSPFTGTAINYGYTF
>-|TRBV6-6|-|TRBJ2-3
TGTGCCAGCAGTTACTCGATCTCTAGTACGCAGTATTTT
CASSYSISSTQYF
>-|TRBV5-6|-|TRBJ2-1
TGTGCCAGCAGCTTGTATCAAGGACAGAACTACAATGAGCAGTTCTTC
CASSLYQGQNYNEQFF
>-|TRBV11-1|-|TRBJ2-7
TGTGCCAGCAGCTGGACTCCCGAAGACTACGAGCAGTACTTC
CASSWTPEDYEQYF